This T cell receptor (beta chain) emerged from a study of cytomegalovirus exposure and HLA in healthy donors. Study information: Earlier, some 180 million T cells were analyzed, and 90 million to 140 million unique TCR beta sequences were found among them.

Notes on this clone: Antigen unknown.

Vbeta (60) and Jbeta (13) primers were used in the PCR. The protocol was immunoSEQ multiplex PCR, while the TCRdb copy is restricted to in-frame clones and leaves out a portion. Found here are around 120,000 clones, approximately 80% of them singletons; the top ten hold 1.8%. CDR1 and CDR2 from the germline V gene are SGHNT and YYREEE (reference sequence). V lost 2 bases to trimming and J lost 8 bases, with 16 bases between them. The CDR3 contains 14 residues. Study-wide findings and caveats: Usually a TCR sequence was rare, but some public TCRs were found in many donors.

The sequencing sample was made of PBMCs. The chain combines TRBV5-4 with TRBJ1-2; no reliable D call. This receptor was taken from a woman aged 35 to 49 in good health and CMV-seronegative. CDR3 nucleotides: TGTGCCAGCAGCTTCCAATCGGGAGGGTCCGGCTACACCTTC. Translation gives CASSFQSGGSGYTF.